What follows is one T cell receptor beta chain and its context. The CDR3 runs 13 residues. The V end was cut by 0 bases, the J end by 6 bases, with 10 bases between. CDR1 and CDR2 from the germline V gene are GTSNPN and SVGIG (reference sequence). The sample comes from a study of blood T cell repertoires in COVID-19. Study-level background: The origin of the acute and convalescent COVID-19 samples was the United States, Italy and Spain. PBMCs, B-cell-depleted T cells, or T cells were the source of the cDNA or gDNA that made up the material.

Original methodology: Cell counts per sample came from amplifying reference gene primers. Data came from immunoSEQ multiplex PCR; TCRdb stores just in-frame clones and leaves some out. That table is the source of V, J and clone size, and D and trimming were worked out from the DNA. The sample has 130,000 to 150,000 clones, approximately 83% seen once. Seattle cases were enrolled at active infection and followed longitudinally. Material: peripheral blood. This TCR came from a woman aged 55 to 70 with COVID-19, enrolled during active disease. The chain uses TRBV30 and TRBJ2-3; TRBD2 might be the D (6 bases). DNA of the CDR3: TGTGCCTGGAGTGTCATTGGGGGGGATACGCAGTATTTT. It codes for CAWSVIGGDTQYF. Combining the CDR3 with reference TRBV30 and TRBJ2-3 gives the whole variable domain SQTIHQWPATLVQPVGSPLSLECTVEGTSNPNLYWYRQAAGRGLQLLFYSVGIGQISSEVPQNLSASRPQDRQFILSSKKLLLSDSGFYLCAWSVIGGDTQYFGPGTRLTVL.